Below are 9 T cell receptor beta chains sequenced from a single sample in a study of blood T cell repertoires in COVID-19. Clones were sequenced by immunoSEQ multiplex PCR, and TCRdb holds only the in-frame ones, with some missing. The table lists roughly 280,000 clones, around 87% of them singletons. Sequencing was performed on PBMCs or T cells enriched from blood (not recorded which). The receptors shown here come from a woman under 30 who had recovered from COVID-19.

J is TRBJ1-4 and V is TRBV28, with D uncertain. CDR1 is MDHEN and CDR2 is SYDVKM in the germline V gene. The CDR3 extends over 14 amino acids. The V end was cut by 4 bases, the J end by 7 bases, with 13 bases between. The CDR3 loop is CASSSGPSREKLFF. The CDR3 nucleotides are TGTGCCAGCAGTTCGGGTCCCTCCCGTGAAAAACTGTTTTTT.

The chain joins TRBV5-1 to TRBJ2-1; 8 bases align to TRBD2. J was trimmed by 2 bases and V by 0 bases; bases with no gene match: 7. Germline V gives CDR1 SGHRS, CDR2 YFSETQ. There are 17 residues in the CDR3. The DNA for the CDR3 is TGCGCCAGCAGCTTGGAAGGACTAGCCGATGCCTACAATGAGCAGTTCTTC. Its translation is CASSLEGLADAYNEQFF.

J is TRBJ1-1 and V is TRBV7-8; unclear D gene. The CDR3 runs to 13 residues. Deletions cut 1 base from V and 2 bases from J, with 5 bases between. Germline V gene lookup returns CDR1 SGHVS and CDR2 FQNEAQ. The CDR3 coding sequence is TGTGCCAGCAGCTTAGGGGCTAACACTGAAGCTTTCTTT. Translation: CASSLGANTEAFF.

This clone was counted a single time. V usage is TRBV5-5 and J usage is TRBJ1-1; D may be TRBD1 (5 bases). The CDR3 spans 16 residues. Germline V gene data show CDR1 as SGHKS and CDR2 as YYEKEE (reference sequence). V lost 0 bases and J 4 bases, leaving 16 bases between the germline ends. The CDR3 DNA reads TGTGCCAGCAGCTTGGGGATTGGGGGGATGAGCACTGAAGCTTTCTTT. It yields the protein CASSLGIGGMSTEAFF.

The chain combines TRBV11-2 with TRBJ2-7; 7 bases are a match to TRBD2. With 5 bases clipped from V and 4 bases from J, the junction kept 14 bases outside the gene matches. The CDR3 is 16 residues long. Germline CDR1 is SGHAT and CDR2 is FQNNGV. CDR3 region: CASSHTGGNGRYEQYF. In DNA, the CDR3 is TGTGCCAGCAGCCATACCGGCGGTAACGGGAGGTACGAGCAGTACTTC.

This sequence joins TRBV7-9 and TRBJ2-3, with 7 bases that match TRBD2. CDR1 and CDR2 from the germline V gene are SEHNR and FQNEAQ (reference sequence). The length of the CDR3 is 16 residues. With 0 bases clipped from V and 0 bases from J, the junction kept 3 bases outside the gene matches. The CDR3 DNA is TGTGCCAGCAGCTTAGCGGGGGGGACTAGCACAGATACGCAGTATTTT. Translating gives CASSLAGGTSTDTQYF.

The chain couples TRBV7-9 to TRBJ2-1; D may be TRBD2 (6 bases). The germline CDR1 and CDR2 sequences are SEHNR and FQNEAQ (reference sequence). The CDR3 contains 18 residues. Between the trimmed V and J ends, which lost 4 bases and 0 bases, there was a span of 19 bases. As DNA, the CDR3 is TGTGCCAGCAGCTACCTGCTATTGGGGGGAGGCTCCTACAATGAGCAGTTCTTC. Its translation is CASSYLLLGGGSYNEQFF. The full variable domain, its missing parts supplied by reference TRBV7-9 and TRBJ2-1, is DTGVSQNPRHKITKRGQNVTFRCDPISEHNRLYWYRQTLGQGPEFLTYFQNEAQLEKSRLLSDRFSAERPKGSFSTLEIQRTEQGDSAMYLCASSYLLLGGGSYNEQFFGPGTRLTVL.

V usage is TRBV3-1 (or the pseudogene TRBV3-2) and J usage is TRBJ2-7; TRBD2 agrees at 15 bases. The CDR3 is 16 amino acids. J was trimmed by 4 bases and V by 4 bases; bases with no gene match: 5. Germline CDR1 is LGHDT and CDR2 is YNNKEL (reference sequence). The CDR3 coding sequence is TGTGCCAGCAGCCTCGGACTAGCGGGGGGGTTATACGAGCAGTACTTC. Protein sequence: CASSLGLAGGLYEQYF.

The CDR3 nucleotides are TGTGCCAGCTCACCAGGGACAAATAGCAATCAGCCCCAGCATTTT. Encoded protein: CASSPGTNSNQPQHF. The chain is built from TRBV18 and TRBJ1-5; possibly TRBD1 for D (6 bases). Trimming cost V 2 bases and J 0 bases, with 8 bases left between them. Germline assignment: CDR1 KGHSH and CDR2 LQKENI. CDR3 length equals 15 residues.